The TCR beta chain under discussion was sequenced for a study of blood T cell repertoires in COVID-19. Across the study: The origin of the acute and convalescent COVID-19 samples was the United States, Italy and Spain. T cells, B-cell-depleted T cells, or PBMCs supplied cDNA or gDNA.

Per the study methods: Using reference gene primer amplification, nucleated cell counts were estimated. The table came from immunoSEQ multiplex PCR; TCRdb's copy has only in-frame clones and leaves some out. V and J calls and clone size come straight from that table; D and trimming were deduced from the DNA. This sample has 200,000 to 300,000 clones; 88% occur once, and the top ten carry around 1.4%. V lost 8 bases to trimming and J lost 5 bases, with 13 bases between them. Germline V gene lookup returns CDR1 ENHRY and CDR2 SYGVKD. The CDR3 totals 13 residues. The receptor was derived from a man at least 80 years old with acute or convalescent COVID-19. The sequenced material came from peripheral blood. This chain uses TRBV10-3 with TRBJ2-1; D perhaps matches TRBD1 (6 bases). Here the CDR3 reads CAIQDSLNNEQFF. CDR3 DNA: TGTGCCATCCAGGACAGTCTTAACAATGAGCAGTTCTTC.